The clone carrying this T cell receptor beta chain occurred a few times. As yet, its antigen is unknown. The data derive from a study of a mutant IDH1 vaccine in newly diagnosed glioma. As for time point: week 11, during vaccination. The content of each vaccine dose was 300 ug of mutant IDH1 20-mer peptide, and topical imiquimod accompanied it. Assay: immunoSEQ multiplex PCR; the TCRdb copy retains only in-frame clones and omits some. The repertoire holds tens of thousands of clones, with 70% to 80% as singletons. Germline V gene data show CDR1 as SGHDN and CDR2 as FVKESK. V was trimmed by 4 bases and J by 1 base, leaving 10 bases between them. The CDR3 contains 14 residues.

This material consisted of PBMCs, taken from a glioma patient whose treatment included an IDH1 peptide vaccine. This clonotype was obtained from a man aged 40-50 years with glioma. The V call is TRBV14, the J call TRBJ1-1; D is perhaps TRBD1 (5 bases). In DNA, the CDR3 is TGTGCCAGCAGCCTACTCGGGGGGAACACTGAAGCTTTCTTT. Amino acid sequence: CASSLLGGNTEAFF.